Presented here are 18 T cell receptor beta chains from one specimen sequenced in a study of Graves' ophthalmopathy and Graves' hyperthyroidism. TCR beta CDR3 amplification used RNA transcripts. The first-round RT-PCR employed HTBI primers together with the Qiagen OneStep RT-PCR kit. A multiplex PCR was then performed as the second round. In TCRdb, the multiplex PCR reads were re-called with MiXCR into one record per CDR3 protein. The data contain 450,000 to 600,000 distinct CDR3 sequences, 35% to 45% of them seen just once; the ten biggest clones take up about 4%. Sequencing used peripheral blood or thyroid tissue (not recorded which). Receptor source: an adult man with Graves' hyperthyroidism.

This rearrangement joins TRBV28 to TRBJ1-6; 7 nucleotides agree with TRBD1. CDR3 size: 15 residues. The V and J ends lost 8 bases and 9 bases, in that order; junction bases with no gene match: 13. Germline CDR1 and CDR2: MDHEN and SYDVKM. CDR3 sequence: CASRVTGAITSPLHF. The CDR3 nucleotides are TGTGCCAGCCGCGTAACAGGGGCGATCACTTCACCCCTCCACTTT.

The rearrangement links TRBV4-1 to TRBJ1-5; D not certain. Trimming took 2 bases from V and 0 from J, leaving 8 bases between them. Germline V CDR1 and CDR2: MGHRA, YSYEKL. The CDR3 runs to 15 residues. The CDR3 nucleotides read TGCGCCAGCAGCCAATGGGAGTATAGCAATCAGCCCCAGCATTTT. Residues: CASSQWEYSNQPQHF.

This clonotype was seen at least ten times. This chain links TRBV9 with TRBJ1-3, with 7 positions matching TRBD1. The CDR3 covers 15 residues. Germline CDR1 reads SGDLS; CDR2 reads YYNGEE. With V trimmed by 4 bases and J by 0 bases, 4 bases remained unmatched. The CDR3 sequence is CASSIQGNSGNTIYF. The CDR3 DNA follows: TGTGCCAGCAGCATACAGGGGAACTCTGGAAACACCATATATTTT.

This clonotype was seen many times. This chain links TRBV20-1 with TRBJ1-2; tentative D call: TRBD1 (6 bases). Trimming shortened V by 3 bases and J by 5 bases, and 13 bases separated the two germline ends. Germline loops: CDR1 DFQATT, CDR2 SNEGSKA (reference sequence). The CDR3 loop spans 13 amino acids. CDR3 loop: CSASAGRGYGYTF. In DNA form, the CDR3 reads TGCAGTGCTAGCGCCGGAAGGGGGTATGGCTACACCTTC.

This chain links TRBV3-1 with TRBJ1-2; D call uncertain. Germline assignment: CDR1 LGHDT and CDR2 YNNKEL (reference sequence). The CDR3 covers 15 residues. The V end was cut by 1 base, the J end by 3 bases, with 12 bases between. Here the CDR3 reads CASSQGRQPDYGYTF. The CDR3 DNA reads as TGTGCCAGCAGCCAAGGGAGACAACCAGACTATGGCTACACCTTC.

On this clonotype itself: A much larger clone differs from this one at a single base, so this may be a read error. The chain employs TRBV5-1 and TRBJ1-1; a weak D match, TRBD1 (5 bases). Germline V gene data show CDR1 as SGHRS and CDR2 as YFSETQ. The CDR3 spans 18 residues. Trimming removed 0 bases at V and 4 bases at J, with 22 bases between. The CDR3 loop is CASSLVAGIGWGGTEAFF. The CDR3 DNA follows: TGCGCCAGCAGCTTGGTAGCAGGGATTGGGTGGGGTGGCACTGAAGCTTTCTTT.

This clonotype was seen ten or more times. J is TRBJ2-7 and V is TRBV12-3 or TRBV12-4; no definite D call. V lost 4 bases, J lost 5 bases, and 15 bases lay in between. The CDR3 has 14 amino acids. CDR3 loop: CASSWTSGPHEQYF. The CDR3 nucleotides are TGTGCCAGCAGTTGGACGTCAGGCCCCCACGAGCAGTACTTC.

A few counts support this clonotype. The chain links TRBV7-9 to TRBJ2-2, with TRBD1 identical over 7 bases. V dropped 5 bases and J dropped 2; count of bases not matched to a gene: 8. CDR3 size: 16 residues. Germline CDR1 and CDR2: SEHNR and FQNEAQ (reference sequence). CDR3 DNA: TGTGCCAGCAGCGACCAACAGGGGATAAACACCGGGGAGCTGTTTTTT. Translating gives CASSDQQGINTGELFF.

This clonotype was detected a few times. This chain links TRBV10-3 with TRBJ2-1; possible D gene TRBD1, 6 bases. The germline V and J ends were trimmed by 0 bases and 5 bases, with 8 bases remaining between them. Germline-derived CDR1 and CDR2 are ENHRY and SYGVKD. The CDR3 spans 14 residues. The CDR3 protein is CAISESAGDNEQFF. In DNA form, the CDR3 reads TGTGCCATCAGTGAGTCTGCAGGGGACAATGAGCAGTTCTTC.

A remark on this clonotype: One base away lies a much larger clone, so this may be a sequencing read error. The chain couples TRBV25-1 to TRBJ2-5, with 8 bases fitting TRBD2. Looked up from germline, CDR1 is MGHDK and CDR2 is SYGVNS. There are 11 residues in the CDR3. V lost 10 bases to trimming and J lost 9 bases; unmatched junction nucleotides: 7. The CDR3 sequence: CAILRGEAQYF. The CDR3 DNA reads as TGTGCCATCCTGCGGGGGGAGGCCCAGTACTTC.

The table lists this clonotype with a few counts. This rearrangement joins TRBV4-2 to TRBJ2-6, with 9 bases lining up with TRBD1. This CDR3 is built from 19 residues. Germline lookup yields CDR1 LGHNA and CDR2 YNFKEQ. Trimming at V came to 1 base and at J to 2 bases, leaving 9 bases not matched to a gene. The CDR3 DNA sequence: TGTGCCAGCAGCCAAGTAGTTAACAGGGGGCGCGCTGGGGCCAACGTCCTGACTTTC. Its protein product is CASSQVVNRGRAGANVLTF.

The rearrangement uses TRBV6-5 and TRBJ2-3; 8 bases map to TRBD2. This CDR3 has 14 amino acids. V gave up 6 bases and J gave up 7 bases; unmatched junction bases: 9. Per germline, CDR1 MNHEY and CDR2 SVGAGI. DNA for the CDR3: TGTGCCAGCAGCCAAGCGGGAGAGGAGCATACGCAGTATTTT. It codes for CASSQAGEEHTQYF.

The V and J genes are TRBV5-1 and TRBJ1-2, with D maybe TRBD1 (6 bases). Germline CDR1 and CDR2: SGHRS and YFSETQ. This CDR3 comprises 14 residues. V gave up 4 bases and J gave up 4 bases, with 14 bases separating them. The CDR3 DNA reads as TGCGCCAGCAGCCCGGGGGGCGTTGGCTATGGCTACACCTTC. Protein sequence: CASSPGGVGYGYTF.

The chain couples TRBV24-1 to TRBJ2-7, with 9 bases fitting TRBD1. This CDR3 is 12 amino acids long. Germline CDR1 KGHDR, CDR2 SFDVKD. V lost 4 bases and J lost 12; bases outside the gene matches: 6. The CDR3, as DNA: TGTGCCACCAGTGAATCCGGGACAGGGAGGTACTTC. Protein sequence: CATSESGTGRYF.

On this clonotype itself: A much larger clone sits a single nucleotide away, making a read error possible. The chain couples TRBV20-1 to TRBJ1-3; D is ambiguous. Trimming removed 4 bases from V and 1 base from J, with 20 bases in between. The CDR3 spans 17 residues. Looked up from germline, CDR1 is DFQATT and CDR2 is SNEGSKA (reference sequence). CDR3 nucleotides: TGCAGTGCTATAGACCATAGTTCCGGGTTTTCTGGAAACACCATATATTTT. Its translation: CSAIDHSSGFSGNTIYF.

This chain joins TRBV19 and TRBJ1-1; TRBD1 matches at 7 bases. This CDR3 contains 15 residues. CDR1 is LNHDA, CDR2 SQIVND, per germline (reference sequence). With 5 bases clipped from V and 6 bases from J, the junction kept 12 bases outside the gene matches. This chain's CDR3 is CASSRQGGLYAEAFF. CDR3 DNA sequence: TGTGCCAGTAGTCGCCAGGGGGGCTTGTACGCTGAAGCTTTCTTT.

DNA for the CDR3: TGTGCCAGCCGAAGGGGGCAAGAGCAGTACTTC. This codes for CASRRGQEQYF. This chain uses TRBV6-1 with TRBJ2-7; 7 bases match TRBD1. The germline V gene has CDR1 MNHNS and CDR2 SASEGT. The junction had 5 bases not matched to a gene; V was cut back by 8 bases and J by 7 bases. This CDR3 spans 11 amino acids.

The chain couples TRBV20-1 to TRBJ2-5; D is ambiguous. The V and J ends lost 3 bases and 5 bases respectively, with 13 bases between them. The CDR3 runs to 13 residues. The germline V gene encodes CDR1 DFQATT and CDR2 SNEGSKA (reference sequence). This CDR3 is CSASRAPVETQYF. In nucleotides, the CDR3 is TGCAGTGCTAGTCGGGCTCCCGTGGAGACCCAGTACTTC.